This TCR beta chain was sequenced during a study of blood T cell repertoires in COVID-19. The CDR3 consists of 14 residues. The V segment lost 2 bases and the J segment 8 bases; nucleotides outside the gene matches: 3. CDR1 SGDLS and CDR2 YYNGEE come from the germline V gene. Repertoires were generated with immunoSEQ multiplex PCR, while TCRdb's copy carries only in-frame clones and drops some. The sample contains around 100,000 clones, roughly 79% of which appear only once. The chain uses TRBV9 and TRBJ1-4, with TRBD1 identical over 10 bases. The sample comprised peripheral blood. This sequence originates from a woman between 65 and 79 years old with acute or convalescent COVID-19. The chain's CDR3 is CASSVDRGREKLFF. CDR3 nucleotide sequence: TGTGCCAGCAGCGTTGACAGGGGGCGGGAAAAACTGTTTTTT.